The source of this T cell receptor (beta chain) is a study of CD8 T cells in ankylosing spondylitis. Study results and limitations: The study looked at matched synovial fluid samples from ankylosing spondylitis patients. Disease-linked clones were reported to be significantly enriched there.

TCRdb reprocessed the 5' RACE reads via MiXCR and lists one record per CDR3 protein. In the table there are fewer than 350,000 distinct CDR3 sequences, under 14% of which are singletons. Remarks on this clonotype: Its antigen is undetermined.

Between the trimmed V and J ends, which lost 4 bases and 6 bases, there was a span of 15 bases. The CDR3 sequence is 14 residues long. Germline CDR1 reads SGHAT; CDR2 reads FQNNGV. J is TRBJ1-1 and V is TRBV11-2; weak D call: TRBD1 (6 bases). The TCR comes from a female donor with ankylosing spondylitis or in good health (not recorded which). Sequenced material: blood, either unsorted or a sorted T cell fraction (not recorded which). The CDR3 DNA reads TGTGCCAGCAGCTCGACCAGGGGAACTCCTGAAGCTTTCTTT. Protein product: CASSSTRGTPEAFF.